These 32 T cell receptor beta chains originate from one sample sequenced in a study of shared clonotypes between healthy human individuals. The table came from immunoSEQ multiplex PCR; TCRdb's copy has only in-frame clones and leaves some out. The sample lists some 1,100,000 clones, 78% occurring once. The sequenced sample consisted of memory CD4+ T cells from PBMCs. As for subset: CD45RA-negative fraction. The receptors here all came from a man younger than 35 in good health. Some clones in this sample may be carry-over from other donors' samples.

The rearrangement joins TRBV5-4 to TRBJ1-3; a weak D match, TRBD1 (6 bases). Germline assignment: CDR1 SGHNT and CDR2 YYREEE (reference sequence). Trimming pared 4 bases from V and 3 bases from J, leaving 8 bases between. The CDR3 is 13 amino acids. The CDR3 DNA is TGTGCCAGCAGCCGGGACAATGGAAACACCATATATTTT. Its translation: CASSRDNGNTIYF.

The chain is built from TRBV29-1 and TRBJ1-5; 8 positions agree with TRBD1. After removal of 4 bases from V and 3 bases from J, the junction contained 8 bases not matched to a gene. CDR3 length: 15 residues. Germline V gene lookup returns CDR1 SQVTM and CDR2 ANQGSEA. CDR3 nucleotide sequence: TGCAGCGTTGTCCCAGGGGGCTCTCTCAATCAGCCCCAGCATTTT. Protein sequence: CSVVPGGSLNQPQHF.

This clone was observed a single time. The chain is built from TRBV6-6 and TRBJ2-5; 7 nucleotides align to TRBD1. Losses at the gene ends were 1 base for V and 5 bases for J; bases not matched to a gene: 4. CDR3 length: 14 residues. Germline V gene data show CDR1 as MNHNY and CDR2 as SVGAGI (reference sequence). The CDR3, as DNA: TGTGCCAGCAGTTACTTACAGGGGACCGAGACCCAGTACTTC. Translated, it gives CASSYLQGTETQYF.

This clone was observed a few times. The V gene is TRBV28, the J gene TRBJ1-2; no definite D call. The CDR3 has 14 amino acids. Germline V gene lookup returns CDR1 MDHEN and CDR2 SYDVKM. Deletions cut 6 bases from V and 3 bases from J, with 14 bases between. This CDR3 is CASRNRLPDYGYTF. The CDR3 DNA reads TGTGCCAGCAGGAACAGACTTCCTGACTATGGCTACACCTTC.

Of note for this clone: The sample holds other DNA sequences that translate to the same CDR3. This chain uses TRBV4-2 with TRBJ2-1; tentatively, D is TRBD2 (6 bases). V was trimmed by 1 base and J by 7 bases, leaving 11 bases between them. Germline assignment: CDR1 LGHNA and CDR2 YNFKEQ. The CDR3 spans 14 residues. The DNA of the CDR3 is TGTGCCAGCAGCCAAGGCCCCGCGGGGAATGAGCAGTTCTTC. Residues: CASSQGPAGNEQFF.

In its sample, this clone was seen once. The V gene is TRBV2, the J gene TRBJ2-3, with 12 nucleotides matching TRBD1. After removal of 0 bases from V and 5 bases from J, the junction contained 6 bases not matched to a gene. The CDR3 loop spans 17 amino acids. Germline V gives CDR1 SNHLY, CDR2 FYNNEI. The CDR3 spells CASSEAGDRGPRDTQYF. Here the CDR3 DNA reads TGTGCCAGCAGTGAAGCGGGGGACAGGGGGCCCAGAGATACGCAGTATTTT.

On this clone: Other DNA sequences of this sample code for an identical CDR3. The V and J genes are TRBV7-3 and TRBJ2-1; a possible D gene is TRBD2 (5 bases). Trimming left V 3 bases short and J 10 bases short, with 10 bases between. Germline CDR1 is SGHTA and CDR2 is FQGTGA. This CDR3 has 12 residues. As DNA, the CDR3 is TGTGCCAGCAGCTTCGGACTGGGGGAGCAGTTCTTC. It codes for CASSFGLGEQFF.

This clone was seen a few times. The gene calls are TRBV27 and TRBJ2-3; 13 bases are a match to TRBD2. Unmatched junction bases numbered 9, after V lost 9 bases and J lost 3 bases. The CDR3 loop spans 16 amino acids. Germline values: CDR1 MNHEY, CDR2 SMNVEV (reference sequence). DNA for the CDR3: TGTGCCAGAACTAGCGGGAGGGCCGGGGGAACAGATACGCAGTATTTT. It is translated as CARTSGRAGGTDTQYF.

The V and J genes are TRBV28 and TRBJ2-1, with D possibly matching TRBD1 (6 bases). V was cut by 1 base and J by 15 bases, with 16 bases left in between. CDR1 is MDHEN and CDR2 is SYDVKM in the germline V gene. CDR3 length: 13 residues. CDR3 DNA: TGTGCCAGCAGTTTATCGAATTGGGACATGGGGTTCTTC. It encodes CASSLSNWDMGFF.

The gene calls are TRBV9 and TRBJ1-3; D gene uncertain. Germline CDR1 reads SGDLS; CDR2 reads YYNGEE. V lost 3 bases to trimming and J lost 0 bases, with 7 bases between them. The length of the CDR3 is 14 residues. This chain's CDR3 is CASSAETSGNTIYF. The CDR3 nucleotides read TGTGCCAGCAGCGCCGAAACCTCTGGAAACACCATATATTTT. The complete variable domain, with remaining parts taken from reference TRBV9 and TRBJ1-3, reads DSGVTQTPKHLITATGQRVTLRCSPRSGDLSVYWYQQSLDQGLQFLIQYYNGEERAKGNILERFSAQQFPDLHSELNLSSLELGDSALYFCASSAETSGNTIYFGEGSWLTVV.

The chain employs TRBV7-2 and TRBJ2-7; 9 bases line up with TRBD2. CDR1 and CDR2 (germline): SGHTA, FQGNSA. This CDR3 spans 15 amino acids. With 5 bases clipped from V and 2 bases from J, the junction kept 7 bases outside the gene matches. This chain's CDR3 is CASSLGTSPTYEQYF. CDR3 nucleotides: TGTGCCAGCAGCCTCGGGACTAGCCCTACCTACGAGCAGTACTTC.

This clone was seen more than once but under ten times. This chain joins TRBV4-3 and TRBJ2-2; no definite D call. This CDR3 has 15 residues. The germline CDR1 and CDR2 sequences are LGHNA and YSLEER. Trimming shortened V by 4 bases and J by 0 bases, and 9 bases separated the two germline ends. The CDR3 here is CASSPLAANTGELFF. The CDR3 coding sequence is TGCGCCAGCAGCCCGTTGGCTGCGAACACCGGGGAGCTGTTTTTT.

CDR3 sequence (DNA): TGTGCCAGCAGCTTAGGGGGCCGGCGCACAGATACGCAGTATTTT. Encoded protein: CASSLGGRRTDTQYF. The chain uses TRBV7-3 and TRBJ2-3; maybe TRBD1 (6 bases). V was trimmed by 2 bases and J by 1 base, leaving 10 bases between them. Germline CDR1 and CDR2: SGHTA and FQGTGA. The CDR3 runs to 15 residues.

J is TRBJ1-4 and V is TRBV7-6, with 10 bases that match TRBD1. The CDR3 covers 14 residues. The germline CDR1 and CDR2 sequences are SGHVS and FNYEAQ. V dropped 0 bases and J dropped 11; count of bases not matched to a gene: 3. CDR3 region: CASSLAGTGVKLFF. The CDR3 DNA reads TGTGCCAGCAGCTTAGCCGGGACAGGGGTTAAACTGTTTTTT.

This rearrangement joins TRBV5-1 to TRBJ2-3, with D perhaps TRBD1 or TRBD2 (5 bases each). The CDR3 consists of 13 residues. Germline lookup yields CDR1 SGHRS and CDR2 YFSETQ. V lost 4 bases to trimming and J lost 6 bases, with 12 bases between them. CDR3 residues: CASSPPGTDTQYF. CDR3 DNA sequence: TGCGCCAGCAGCCCCCCCGGGACGGATACGCAGTATTTT.

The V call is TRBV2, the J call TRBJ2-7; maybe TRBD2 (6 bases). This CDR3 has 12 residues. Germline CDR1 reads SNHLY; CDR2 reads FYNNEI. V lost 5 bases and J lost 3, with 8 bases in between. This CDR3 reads CASSPGGYEQYF. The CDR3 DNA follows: TGTGCCAGCAGTCCCGGGGGCTACGAGCAGTACTTC. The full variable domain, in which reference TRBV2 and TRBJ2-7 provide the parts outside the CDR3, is EPEVTQTPSHQVTQMGQEVILRCVPISNHLYFYWYRQILGQKVEFLVSFYNNEISEKSEIFDDQFSVERPDGSNFTLKIRSTKLEDSAMYFCASSPGGYEQYFGPGTRLTVT.

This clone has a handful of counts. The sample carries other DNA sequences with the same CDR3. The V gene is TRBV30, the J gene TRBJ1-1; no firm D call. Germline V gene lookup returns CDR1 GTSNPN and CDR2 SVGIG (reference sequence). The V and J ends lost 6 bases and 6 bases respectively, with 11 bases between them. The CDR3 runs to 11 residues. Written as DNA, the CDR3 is TGTGCCTGCCTGCGTCTCGCTGAAGCTTTCTTT. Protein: CACLRLAEAFF.

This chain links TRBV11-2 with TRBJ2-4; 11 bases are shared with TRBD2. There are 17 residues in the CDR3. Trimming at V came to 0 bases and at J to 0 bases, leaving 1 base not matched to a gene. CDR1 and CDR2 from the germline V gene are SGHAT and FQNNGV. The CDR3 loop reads CASSLEGLAVAKNIQYF. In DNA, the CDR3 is TGTGCCAGCAGCTTAGAGGGACTAGCGGTAGCCAAAAACATTCAGTACTTC. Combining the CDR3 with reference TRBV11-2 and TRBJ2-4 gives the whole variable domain EAGVAQSPRYKIIEKRQSVAFWCNPISGHATLYWYQQILGQGPKLLIQFQNNGVVDDSQLPKDRFSAERLKGVDSTLKIQPAKLEDSAVYLCASSLEGLAVAKNIQYFGAGTRLSVL.

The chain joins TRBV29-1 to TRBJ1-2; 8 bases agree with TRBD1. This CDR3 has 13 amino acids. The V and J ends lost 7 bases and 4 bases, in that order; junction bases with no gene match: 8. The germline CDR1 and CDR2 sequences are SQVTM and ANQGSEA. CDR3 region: CSAIGQGTYGYTF. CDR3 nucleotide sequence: TGCAGCGCGATCGGACAGGGCACCTATGGCTACACCTTC. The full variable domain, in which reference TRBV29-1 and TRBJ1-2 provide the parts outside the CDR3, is SAVISQKPSRDICQRGTSLTIQCQVDSQVTMMFWYRQQPGQSLTLIATANQGSEATYESGFVIDKFPISRPNLTFSTLTVSNMSPEDSSIYLCSAIGQGTYGYTFGSGTRLTVV.

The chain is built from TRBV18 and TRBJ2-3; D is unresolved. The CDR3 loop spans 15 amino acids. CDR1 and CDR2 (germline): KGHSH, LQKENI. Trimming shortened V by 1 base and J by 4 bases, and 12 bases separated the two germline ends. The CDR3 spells CASSPQWAAADTQYF. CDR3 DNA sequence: TGTGCCAGCTCACCACAGTGGGCGGCGGCAGATACGCAGTATTTT.

The CDR3 spells CASSLSQAGYTF. The DNA of the CDR3 is TGTGCCAGCAGCTTAAGTCAAGCGGGCTACACCTTC. This rearrangement joins TRBV13 to TRBJ1-2; D remains ambiguous. Between the trimmed V and J ends, which lost 2 bases and 8 bases, there was a span of 9 bases. The CDR3 totals 12 residues. From germline, CDR1 is PRHDT and CDR2 FYEKMQ (reference sequence).

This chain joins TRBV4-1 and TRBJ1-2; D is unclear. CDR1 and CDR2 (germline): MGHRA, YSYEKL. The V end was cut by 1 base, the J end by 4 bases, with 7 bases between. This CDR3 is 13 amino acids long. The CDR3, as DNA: TGCGCCAGCAGCCAAGCTTGGGGCTATGGCTACACCTTC. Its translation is CASSQAWGYGYTF.

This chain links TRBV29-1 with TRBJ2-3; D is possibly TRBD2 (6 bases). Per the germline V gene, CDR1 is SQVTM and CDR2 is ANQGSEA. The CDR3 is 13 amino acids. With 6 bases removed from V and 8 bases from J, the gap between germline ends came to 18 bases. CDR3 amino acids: CSVGPGSPGTQYF. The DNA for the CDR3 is TGCAGCGTGGGACCCGGGAGCCCCGGTACGCAGTATTTT.

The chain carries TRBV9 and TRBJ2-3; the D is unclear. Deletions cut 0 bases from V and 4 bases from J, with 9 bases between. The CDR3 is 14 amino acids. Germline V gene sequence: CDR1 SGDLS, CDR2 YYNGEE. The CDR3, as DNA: TGTGCCAGCAGCGTAGACGCAGTTGCAGATACGCAGTATTTT. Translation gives CASSVDAVADTQYF.

The CDR3 is CASSFGTGLQETQYF. The CDR3, as DNA: TGTGCCAGCAGCTTTGGTACAGGACTCCAAGAGACCCAGTACTTC. The rearrangement uses TRBV5-4 and TRBJ2-5; D tentatively reads TRBD1 or TRBD2 (5 bases each). Per germline, CDR1 SGHNT and CDR2 YYREEE (reference sequence). Trimming removed 2 bases from V and 1 base from J, with 12 bases in between. This CDR3 has 15 residues.

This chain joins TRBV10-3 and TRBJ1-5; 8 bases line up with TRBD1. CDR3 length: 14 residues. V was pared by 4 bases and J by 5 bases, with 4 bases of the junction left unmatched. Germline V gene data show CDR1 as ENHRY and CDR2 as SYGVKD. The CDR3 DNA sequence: TGTGCCATCAGTGCTGACAGGGGCGATCAGCCCCAGCATTTT. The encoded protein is CAISADRGDQPQHF.

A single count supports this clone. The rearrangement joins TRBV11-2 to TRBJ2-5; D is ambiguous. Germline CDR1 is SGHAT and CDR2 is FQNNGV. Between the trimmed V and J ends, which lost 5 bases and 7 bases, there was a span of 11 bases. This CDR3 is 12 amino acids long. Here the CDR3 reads CASSPRSGTQYF. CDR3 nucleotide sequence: TGTGCCAGCAGCCCTCGATCGGGGACCCAGTACTTC.

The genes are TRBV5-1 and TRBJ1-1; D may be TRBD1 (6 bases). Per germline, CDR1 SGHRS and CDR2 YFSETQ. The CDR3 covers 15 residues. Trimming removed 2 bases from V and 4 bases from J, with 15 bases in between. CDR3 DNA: TGCGCCAGCAGCTTAAGACAACGGGGGCTCACTGAAGCTTTCTTT. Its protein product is CASSLRQRGLTEAFF. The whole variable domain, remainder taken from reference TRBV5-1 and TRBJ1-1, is KAGVTQTPRYLIKTRGQQVTLSCSPISGHRSVSWYQQTPGQGLQFLFEYFSETQRNKGNFPGRFSGRQFSNSRSEMNVSTLELGDSALYLCASSLRQRGLTEAFFGQGTRLTVV.

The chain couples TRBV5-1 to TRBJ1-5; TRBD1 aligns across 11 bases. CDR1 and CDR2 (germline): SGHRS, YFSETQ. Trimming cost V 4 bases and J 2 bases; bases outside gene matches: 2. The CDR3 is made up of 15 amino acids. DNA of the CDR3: TGCGCCAGCAGCCCGGGACAGGGGGGCAATCAGCCCCAGCATTTT. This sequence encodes CASSPGQGGNQPQHF. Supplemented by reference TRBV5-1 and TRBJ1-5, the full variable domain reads KAGVTQTPRYLIKTRGQQVTLSCSPISGHRSVSWYQQTPGQGLQFLFEYFSETQRNKGNFPGRFSGRQFSNSRSEMNVSTLELGDSALYLCASSPGQGGNQPQHFGDGTRLSIL.

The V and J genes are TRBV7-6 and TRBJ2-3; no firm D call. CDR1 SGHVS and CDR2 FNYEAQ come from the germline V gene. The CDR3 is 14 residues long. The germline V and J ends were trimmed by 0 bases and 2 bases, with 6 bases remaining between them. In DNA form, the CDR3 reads TGTGCCAGCAGCTTAGCGGGCCACACAGATACGCAGTATTTT. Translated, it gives CASSLAGHTDTQYF.

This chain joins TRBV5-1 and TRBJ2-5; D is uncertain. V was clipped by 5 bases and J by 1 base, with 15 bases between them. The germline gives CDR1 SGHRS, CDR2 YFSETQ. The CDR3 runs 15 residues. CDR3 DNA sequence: TGCGCCAGCAGTCCAACCCCGGGTTCCCAAGAGACCCAGTACTTC. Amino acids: CASSPTPGSQETQYF.

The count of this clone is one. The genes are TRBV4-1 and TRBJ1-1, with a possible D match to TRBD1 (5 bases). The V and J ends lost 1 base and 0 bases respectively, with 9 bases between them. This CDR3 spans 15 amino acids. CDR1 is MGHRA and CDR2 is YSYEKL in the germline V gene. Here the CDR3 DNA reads TGCGCCAGCAGCCAAGTAGGGGCCCTGAACACTGAAGCTTTCTTT. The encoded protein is CASSQVGALNTEAFF.